A single T cell receptor (beta chain) is shown here with its context. Its antigen has not been determined. Per-base quality was not reported, and no clone a single base away is much larger than it. Preparation of the library involved the immunoSEQ multiplex PCR assay. A mixture of 60 forward primers for TCR Vbeta segments and 13 reverse primers for TCR Jbeta segments was used in the multiplex PCR. A multiplex PCR assay on genomic DNA amplified the CDR3 region of rearranged TCR beta genes. On the Illumina HiSeq System, the amplified TCR beta libraries were sequenced as 87-base-pair reads. As for the original processing: A later analysis counted about 80 million unique TCR beta chains across the 700 or so repertoires, and some 12 million of these chains were shared by at least two donors. Raw reads were error-corrected and collapsed into unique sequences with a nearest-neighbor algorithm that merged closely related sequences to remove PCR and sequencing errors. CDR3 sequences were aligned to IMGT reference sequences to assign V, D and J gene segments. For a sequence to be retained, at least a six-nucleotide match to both a V gene segment and a J gene segment was required. Rearrangements were classified as productive when the CDR3 lacked stop codons and remained in frame with V and J, and all other rearrangements were classified as non-productive. CDR3 was defined by IMGT convention, running from the second conserved V-encoded cysteine to the conserved J-encoded phenylalanine. In an earlier analysis of around 640 of the donors, sequences lacking an unambiguous match to a single V gene segment were excluded. In an earlier analysis of around 600 of the donors, V segments were called functional above 56.7% productive rearrangements and were called segregating when the between-donor standard deviation exceeded 5%. A statistical classification framework was built to diagnose cytomegalovirus status from the catalog of TCR beta chain sequences. A later analysis assigned V and J genes by comparing TCR nucleotide sequences with IMGT/GENE-DB human TR gene sequences. In a later analysis, CDR3 sequences and most-parsimonious VDJ recombination scenarios were assigned using the TCRdist pipeline. In a later analysis, each TCR beta chain was defined by its CDR3 amino acid sequence together with its V-gene family, and reads without a unique V-gene family were excluded. In a later analysis, some 600 highly shared, low-generation-probability nucleotide sequences were removed to address suspected cross-contamination and a sequencing artifact. A later analysis calculated a clonal expansion index for each public chain from normalized within-repertoire ranks of inferred template counts. Generation probabilities in a later analysis came from a VDJ recombination model fitted to out-of-frame rearrangements, and those results were checked against IGoR. A later analysis scored TCR-TCR, TCR-HLA and TCR-CMV co-occurrence with hypergeometric tests, applying a repertoire-size bias correction to TCR pairs. To estimate false discovery rates, a later analysis permuted the HLA or CMV assignments 20 times. In a later analysis, co-occurring TCRs were grouped using DBSCAN, and TCRdist sequence similarity was added for clustering within HLA-allele-positive subsets. Co-occurrence clustering excluded repertoires with fewer than 30,000 or more than 120,000 public chains, plus five with anomalous nucleotide sharing. TCRdb took over this immuneACCESS table, retaining in-frame rearrangements with V and J assigned. Such tables are incomplete; in checked studies, under half of the missing clones stem from an unresolved V gene, and the remainder is unexplained. That table is the source of V, J and clone size, and D and trimming were worked out from the DNA. Counted in this sample were hundreds of thousands of clones; 85% to 90% of them appeared once. The top ten hold roughly 1% of the sample.

This sample was taken from a study of cytomegalovirus exposure and HLA in healthy donors (dated 2017 in TCRdb). About the full investigation: An earlier analysis of about 560 of the donors reported approximately 280 Gb of sequence data and 100 million to 120 million unique TCR beta sequences obtained from roughly 180 million T cells. Around 300 gigabases of sequencing data and tens of millions of unique TCR sequences were included in an early release covering about 700 HLA-typed donors. Among the approximately 400 genotyped donors, around 81% belonged to the genetic ancestry cluster associated with self-reported Caucasian donors. The aim of the study was to test whether cataloging public T cell receptors could identify signatures of past pathogen exposure. The T cell repertoires of some 670 subjects were profiled by immunosequencing and related to cytomegalovirus serostatus. Along with the roughly 700-subject first cohort, a separate validation cohort of over 90 different subjects was used. The study combined high-throughput TCR immunosequencing, statistical association of individual TCRs with disease status, and machine learning to predict cytomegalovirus infection status. To study patterns of TCR occurrence, a later analysis re-analyzed previously published TCR beta repertoires from around 670 donors and added high-resolution HLA genotyping. In the later analysis, no new phenotypic data were used to find candidate immune exposures; instead, reliance was placed on TCR beta sequences and their occurrence across donors. To decide whether each TCR beta V gene segment behaved as functional or pseudogenic, an earlier analysis of approximately 600 of the donors relied on high-throughput TCR beta sequencing. Donor age, sex, ethnicity and CMV serostatus were compiled alongside the repertoire data. A later genetic analysis took genome-wide SNP genotypes for about three fifths of the 666 donors and used that subset as a discovery cohort. All discovery cohort repertoires had been generated using a single sequencing platform. HLA typing included class I and class II loci at four-digit resolution. Typing coverage differed by locus: A, B, C, DRB1 and DQB1 were typed in about 629-630 donors, DQA1 in about 500, DPA1 in some 610, and DPB1 in 400 to 480. About 5 DR-DQ haplotypes were handled as single units for association and clustering, since linkage in the cohort was strong. Among around 400 genotyped donors of the cohort, an average of roughly 240,000 unique TCR beta nucleotide sequences were sequenced per donor, around 20% of them non-productive.

General findings and caveats noted by the study authors: A further reported finding was that TCR beta sequences accurately predicted the HLA-A and HLA-B alleles for most subjects in the first cohort. Compared with equally common non-associated chains, HLA-associated TCR beta chains in a later analysis were more clonally expanded and had lower generation probabilities. Because counts were too low, some 16 rarely observed V segments, including chromosome 9 orphons, were excluded from the earlier analysis of a few hundred of the donors. In this cohort, only TCR beta chains were sequenced, and detectable features were limited by the absence of alpha or paired-chain data. Most CMV-associated TCR beta chains appeared to be HLA-restricted in a later analysis, and the HLA associations seemed to be driven largely by CMV exposure. An earlier analysis of around 500 of the donors showed that most TCR beta V segments appeared in productive rearrangements either about 87% or about 30% of the time, which broadly matched IMGT annotations. Because HLA typing was unavailable for some donors at each locus, only the typed subset was used in association tests. In vitro tests confirmed that a few of the cytomegalovirus-associated TCR beta chains recognize cytomegalovirus antigens. At a false discovery rate of 0.05, a later analysis linked approximately 18,000 TCR beta sequences to specific HLA alleles. The only immune exposure information available for the cohort was CMV serostatus. The classifier was reported to diagnose cytomegalovirus status with high specificity and sensitivity in both the original cohort and the validation cohort. Across donors, most TCR sequences were observed very rarely, whereas some public TCRs were present in many individuals. Linkage disequilibrium might explain the correlated functional status among segregating V segments, but an unknown experimental factor could not be ruled out. It was suggested by the authors that the approach could potentially be generalized to other disease states and immunological phenotypes. A later genetic analysis associated a missense DCLRE1C variant with V-gene and J-gene trimming of TCR beta chains, and an independent cohort replicated the association. In a later analysis, the rate of TCR association differed among HLA loci, with DRB1 alleles having the most associated TCRs and HLA-C alleles having the fewest. Roughly uniform sequencing depth across donors was assumed in presence/absence analyses, although this assumption may not hold. In a later analysis, several top co-occurrence clusters were reported to appear linked to parvovirus B19, influenza, CMV and Epstein-Barr virus. Some IMGT-functional V segments, including TRBV6-2 and TRBV6-3, could not be told apart with the 87-base-pair reads, so those segments were excluded. When HLA alleles, especially DR and DQ, strongly co-occurred, attributing TCR associations to individual alleles was difficult. According to a later genetic analysis, donors in an Asian-associated ancestry cluster had fewer N-insertions in productive TCRs than the roughly 670-donor mean. The study gave a list of about 160 TCR beta chains associated with cytomegalovirus. The sequencing pipeline was judged likely to have produced a cluster of highly shared sequence variants as a technical artifact.

Including the terminal cysteine and phenylalanine, the CDR3 comprises 15 residues. Of the read, only the CDR3 DNA is kept; its 45 bases are in frame from base 1. In the germline V gene (reference sequence), CDR1 corresponds to SSHAT and CDR2 to FNYEAQ. V is cut by 1 base and J by 0 bases, and the space between the germline ends is 9 bases. In total, more than 500 healthy bone marrow donors made up the cohort. At the time of sampling, all cohort members were nominally healthy, though unrecorded immune exposures were likely present. The donor was CMV seronegative and was included in the group of a few hundred seronegative cohort members. Each donor provided a peripheral blood sample, and peripheral blood mononuclear cells were used for TCR beta sequencing. The Qiagen DNeasy Blood Extraction Kit was used to extract genomic DNA from the blood cell samples.

The sample comprised PBMCs. This TCR came from a woman aged 18-29 years in good health and CMV-seronegative. The rearranged chain carries TRBV7-7 and TRBJ2-5; no D segment can be confidently identified. At the DNA level, the sequence is TGTGCCAGCAGCTTAGGTAGATCGGACCAAGAGACCCAGTACTTC. Its protein reads: CASSLGRSDQETQYF.